This T cell receptor (beta chain) was identified in a study of T cell responses to AZD1222 COVID-19 vaccine. Germline loops: CDR1 MGHDK, CDR2 SYGVNS. Deletions cut 5 bases from V and 5 bases from J, with 9 bases between. The CDR3 totals 12 residues. Produced via immunoSEQ multiplex PCR; TCRdb's table is partial and in-frame only. This table holds tens of thousands of clones, over 85% found once. Here the sequenced sample was peripheral blood, taken on day 0 of AZD1222 vaccination. The sequence was collected from an adult in good health. The genes are TRBV25-1 and TRBJ1-1; D remains unclear. This chain's CDR3 is CASSLHTTEAFF. The CDR3 region has the DNA TGTGCCAGCAGTCTACACACGACTGAAGCTTTCTTT. Full variable domain (rest looked up from reference TRBV25-1 and TRBJ1-1): EADIYQTPRYLVIGTGKKITLECSQTMGHDKMYWYQQDPGMELHLIHYSYGVNSTEKGDLSSESTVSRIRTEHFPLTLESARPSHTSQYLCASSLHTTEAFFGQGTRLTVV.